The T cell receptor (beta chain) under discussion was sequenced for a study of blood T cell repertoires in COVID-19. Study overall: T cells, B-cell-depleted T cells, or PBMCs provided the cDNA or gDNA that served as material.

Authors' data handling: From reference gene primer amplification, estimates of nucleated cell counts were derived. TCRdb's copy holds only in-frame clones and misses some; the assay was immunoSEQ multiplex PCR. Clone size and the V and J calls come from that table; the DNA yielded D and trimming. The data show roughly 350,000 clones, approximately 87% seen once. V lost 3 bases to trimming and J lost 2 bases, with 15 bases between them. The CDR3 runs 15 residues. The germline V gene encodes CDR1 GTSNPN and CDR2 SVGIG (reference sequence). Material for sequencing was peripheral blood. This clonotype was obtained from a woman aged 25-40 years with COVID-19, enrolled during active disease. The chain couples TRBV30 to TRBJ2-3, with D possibly TRBD2 on 6 matching bases. The CDR3 sequence is CAWSSGTRNTDTQYF. In DNA, the CDR3 is TGTGCCTGGAGCTCCGGGACTCGTAACACAGATACGCAGTATTTT.